This TCR beta chain was captured in a study of blood T cell repertoires in COVID-19. Background on the study: COVID-19 samples from acute and convalescent phases originated in the United States, Italy and Spain. The cDNA or gDNA used as material had been derived from T cells, B-cell-depleted T cells, or PBMCs.

In the authors' methods: The authors estimated nucleated cell counts from reference gene primer amplification. Some clones are missing from TCRdb's copy, which holds only in-frame ones; the method was immunoSEQ multiplex PCR. The V and J calls and clone size are taken from that table; D and trimming were inferred from the DNA. The sample gives roughly 290,000 clones, around 81% of which show up once; around 4.1% is in the top ten. V was shortened by 4 bases and J by 3 bases, with 5 bases between the two germline ends. The CDR3 is 12 amino acids. Germline V CDR1 and CDR2: SGHRS, YFSETQ. The sample holds many counts of this clone.

The sample taken for sequencing was peripheral blood. The chain has TRBV5-1 and TRBJ2-1, with no clear D. This sequence originates from a woman aged 50 to 65 with active or convalescent COVID-19. The CDR3 spells CASSNSYNEQFF. The CDR3 DNA sequence: TGCGCCAGCAGCAACAGCTACAATGAGCAGTTCTTC.